The 8 T cell receptor beta chains in this list originate from one sample, sequenced in a study of T cell responses to AZD1222 COVID-19 vaccine. Only in-frame clones appear in the TCRdb table, and some are missing; sequencing was by immunoSEQ multiplex PCR. The sample includes about 79,000 clones, around 90% seen only once; the top ten take about 7.1%. The input for sequencing was peripheral blood, taken on day 0 of MenACWY control vaccination. Receptors originate from an adult in good health.

The CDR3 here is CASSQADLRGGGGYTF. The CDR3 nucleotides read TGTGCCAGCAGCCAAGCCGATCTTAGGGGCGGCGGAGGCTACACCTTC. The V and J genes are TRBV14 and TRBJ1-2; weak D call: TRBD1 (5 bases). Germline V CDR1 and CDR2: SGHDN, FVKESK. The V gene lost 1 base and the J gene lost 8 bases, with 20 bases spanning the gap. There are 16 residues in the CDR3.

The chain couples TRBV6-5 to TRBJ2-7; TRBD2 agrees at 12 bases. V shed 6 bases, J shed 0 bases, and the junction held 3 bases outside the gene matches. Germline values: CDR1 MNHEY, CDR2 SVGAGI. CDR3 length: 15 amino acids. The CDR3 region has the DNA TGTGCCAGCAGCCGACTAGCGGGGGTCTCCTACGAGCAGTACTTC. It encodes CASSRLAGVSYEQYF.

The rearrangement joins TRBV29-1 to TRBJ1-2, with 11 bases that match TRBD1. This CDR3 is built from 14 residues. Germline CDR1 SQVTM, CDR2 ANQGSEA. J was trimmed by 2 bases and V by 1 base; bases with no gene match: 0. CDR3 sequence: CSVEGDRGNYGYTF. CDR3 in DNA: TGCAGCGTTGAAGGGGACAGGGGGAACTATGGCTACACCTTC.

The rearrangement joins TRBV6-5 to TRBJ1-5, with unresolved D. Germline loops: CDR1 MNHEY, CDR2 SVGAGI. The CDR3 is made up of 14 amino acids. V lost 2 bases and J lost 1, with 6 bases in between. In DNA form, the CDR3 reads TGTGCCAGCAGTTACAGCCCCAGCAATCAGCCCCAGCATTTT. It is translated as CASSYSPSNQPQHF.

The chain has TRBV7-6 and TRBJ2-5, with D possibly TRBD2 on 5 matching bases. The V gene lost 2 bases and the J gene lost 4 bases, with 11 bases spanning the gap. From germline, CDR1 is SGHVS and CDR2 FNYEAQ. This CDR3 comprises 14 residues. Here the CDR3 DNA reads TGTGCCAGCAGCTTACGTAGCGTTCCAGAGACCCAGTACTTC. It translates to CASSLRSVPETQYF.

This rearrangement joins TRBV7-9 to TRBJ2-3; D unresolved. The CDR3 extends over 13 amino acids. V lost 1 base to trimming and J lost 3 bases, with 5 bases between them. Germline CDR1 reads SEHNR; CDR2 reads FQNEAQ (reference sequence). The CDR3 DNA follows: TGTGCCAGCAGCTTAGGGGGAACAGATACGCAGTATTTT. It specifies CASSLGGTDTQYF.

This sequence joins TRBV2 and TRBJ2-7, with TRBD2 matching over 11 bases. Trimming cost V 5 bases and J 3 bases; bases outside gene matches: 6. CDR3 size: 15 residues. Germline assignment: CDR1 SNHLY and CDR2 FYNNEI. The CDR3, as DNA: TGTGCCAGCAGTCCTACTAGCGGGGGCCACTACGAGCAGTACTTC. Translation: CASSPTSGGHYEQYF.

The chain carries TRBV6-1 and TRBJ2-3; D unclear. Trimming took off 3 bases at V and 4 bases at J, with 2 bases between the two ends. Germline loops: CDR1 MNHNS, CDR2 SASEGT. This CDR3 region has 11 residues. Written as DNA, the CDR3 is TGTGCCAGCAGTGATGCAGATACGCAGTATTTT. Its translation: CASSDADTQYF.